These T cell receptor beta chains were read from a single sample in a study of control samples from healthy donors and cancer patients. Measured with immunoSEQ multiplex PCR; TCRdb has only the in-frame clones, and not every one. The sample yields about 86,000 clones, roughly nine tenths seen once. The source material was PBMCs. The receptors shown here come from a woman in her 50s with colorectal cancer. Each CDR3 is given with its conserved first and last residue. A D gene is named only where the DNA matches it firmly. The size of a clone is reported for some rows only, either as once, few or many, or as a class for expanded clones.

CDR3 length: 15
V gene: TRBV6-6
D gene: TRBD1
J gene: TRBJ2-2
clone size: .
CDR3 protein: CASRTDRANTGELFF
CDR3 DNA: TGTGCCAGCAGAACCGACAGGGCGAACACCGGGGAGCTGTTTTTT

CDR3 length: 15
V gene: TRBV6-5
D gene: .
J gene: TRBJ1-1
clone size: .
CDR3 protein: CASSSRQYQGTEAFF
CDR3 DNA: TGTGCCAGCAGTTCGCGACAGTATCAAGGCACTGAAGCTTTCTTT

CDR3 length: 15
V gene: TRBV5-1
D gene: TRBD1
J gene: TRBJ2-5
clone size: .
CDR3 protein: CASIPGTASQETQYF
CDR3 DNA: TGCGCCAGCATCCCCGGGACAGCTTCCCAAGAGACCCAGTACTTC

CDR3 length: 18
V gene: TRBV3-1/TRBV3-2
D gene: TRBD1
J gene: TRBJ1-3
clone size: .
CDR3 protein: CASSLEPTGQDSGNTIYF
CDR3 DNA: TGTGCCAGCAGCCTCGAACCGACCGGACAGGACTCTGGAAACACCATATATTTT

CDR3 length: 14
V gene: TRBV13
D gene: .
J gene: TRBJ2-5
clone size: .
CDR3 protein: CASSPLTAGETQYF
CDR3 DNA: TGTGCCAGCAGCCCCCTAACCGCCGGAGAGACCCAGTACTTC

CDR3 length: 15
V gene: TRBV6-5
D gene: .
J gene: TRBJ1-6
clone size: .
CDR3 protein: CASSSGGLGASPLHF
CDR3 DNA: TGTGCCAGCAGCTCCGGGGGTCTTGGGGCGTCACCCCTCCACTTT

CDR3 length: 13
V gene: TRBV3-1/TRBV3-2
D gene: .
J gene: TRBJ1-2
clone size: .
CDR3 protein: CASSLLIGYGYTF
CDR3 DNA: TGTGCCAGCAGCCTCTTAATAGGGTATGGCTACACCTTC

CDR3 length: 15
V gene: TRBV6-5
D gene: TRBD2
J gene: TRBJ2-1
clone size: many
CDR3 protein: CASSLGTSGYNEQFF
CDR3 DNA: TGTGCCAGCAGTCTCGGGACTAGCGGATACAATGAGCAGTTCTTC

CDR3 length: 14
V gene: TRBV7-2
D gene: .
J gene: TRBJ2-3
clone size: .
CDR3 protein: CASSPGHSTDTQYF
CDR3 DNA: TGTGCCAGCAGCCCGGGACACTCCACAGATACGCAGTATTTT

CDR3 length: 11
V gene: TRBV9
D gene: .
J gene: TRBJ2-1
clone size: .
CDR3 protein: CASSAQNEQFF
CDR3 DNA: TGTGCCAGCAGCGCGCAAAATGAGCAGTTCTTC

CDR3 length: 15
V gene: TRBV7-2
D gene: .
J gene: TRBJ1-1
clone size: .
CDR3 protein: CASSLAAARNTEAFF
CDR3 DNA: TGTGCCAGCAGCTTAGCGGCAGCGAGGAACACTGAAGCTTTCTTT

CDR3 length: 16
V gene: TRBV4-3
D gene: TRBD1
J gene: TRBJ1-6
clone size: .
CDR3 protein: CASSQDPQGGNSPLHF
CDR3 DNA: TGCGCCAGCAGCCAAGATCCGCAGGGGGGAAATTCACCCCTCCACTTT

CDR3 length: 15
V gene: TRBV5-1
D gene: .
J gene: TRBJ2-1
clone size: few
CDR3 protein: CASSLGGSSYNEQFF
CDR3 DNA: TGCGCCAGCAGCTTGGGGGGGAGCTCCTACAATGAGCAGTTCTTC

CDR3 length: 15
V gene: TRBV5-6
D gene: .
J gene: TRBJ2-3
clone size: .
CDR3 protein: CASSLGGTVGDTQYF
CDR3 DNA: TGTGCCAGCAGCCTAGGGGGGACAGTGGGAGATACGCAGTATTTT

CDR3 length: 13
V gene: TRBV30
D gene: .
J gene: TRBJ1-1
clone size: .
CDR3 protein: CAWSVPGVTEAFF
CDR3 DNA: TGTGCCTGGAGTGTACCAGGAGTCACTGAAGCTTTCTTT

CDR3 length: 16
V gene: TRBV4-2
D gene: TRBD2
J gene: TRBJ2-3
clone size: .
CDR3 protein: CASSQEAAGGGGTQYF
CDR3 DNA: TGTGCCAGCAGCCAAGAGGCAGCGGGGGGAGGAGGTACGCAGTATTTT

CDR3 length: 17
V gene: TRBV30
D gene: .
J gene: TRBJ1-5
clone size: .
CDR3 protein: CAWSVPPGRAGSQPQHF
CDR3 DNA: TGTGCCTGGAGTGTACCCCCGGGCAGGGCAGGGAGTCAGCCCCAGCATTTT

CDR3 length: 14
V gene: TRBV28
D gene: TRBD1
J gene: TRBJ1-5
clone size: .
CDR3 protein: CASTEGTVHQPQHF
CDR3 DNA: TGTGCCAGCACCGAAGGGACAGTTCATCAGCCCCAGCATTTT

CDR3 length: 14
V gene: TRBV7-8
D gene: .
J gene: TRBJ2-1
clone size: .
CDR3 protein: CASSLAGARNEQFF
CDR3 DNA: TGTGCCAGCAGCTTAGCAGGGGCTCGGAATGAGCAGTTCTTC

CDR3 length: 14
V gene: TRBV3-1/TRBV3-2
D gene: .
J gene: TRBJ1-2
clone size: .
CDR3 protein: CASSQGPGNYGYTF
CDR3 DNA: TGTGCCAGCAGCCAAGGTCCAGGAAACTATGGCTACACCTTC

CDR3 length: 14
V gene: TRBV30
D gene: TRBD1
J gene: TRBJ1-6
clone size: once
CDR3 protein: CAWTLTGNNSPLHF
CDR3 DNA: TGTGCCTGGACCCTGACAGGGAATAATTCACCCCTCCACTTT

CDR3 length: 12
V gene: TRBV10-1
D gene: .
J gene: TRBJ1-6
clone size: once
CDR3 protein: CASSQQSAPLHF
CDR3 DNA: TGCGCCAGCAGTCAACAGTCGGCACCCCTCCACTTT

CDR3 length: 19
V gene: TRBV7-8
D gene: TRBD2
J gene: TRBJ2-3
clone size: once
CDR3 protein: CASSPLSGGRGGLTDTQYF
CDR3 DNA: TGTGCCAGCAGCCCCCTCTCAGGGGGGCGGGGGGGCCTTACAGATACGCAGTATTTT

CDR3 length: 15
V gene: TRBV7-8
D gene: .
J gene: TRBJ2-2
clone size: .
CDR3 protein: CASTERDRSTGELFF
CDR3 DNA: TGTGCCAGCACCGAGCGGGACAGATCCACCGGGGAGCTGTTTTTT

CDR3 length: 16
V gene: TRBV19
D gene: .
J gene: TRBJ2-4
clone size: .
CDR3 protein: CASSLPPSRSKNIQYF
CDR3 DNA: TGTGCCAGTAGTCTCCCCCCCTCCAGGTCAAAAAACATTCAGTACTTC

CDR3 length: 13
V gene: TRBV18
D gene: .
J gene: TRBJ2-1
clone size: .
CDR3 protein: CASSTGGKDEQFF
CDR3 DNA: TGTGCCAGCTCCACGGGGGGCAAGGATGAGCAGTTCTTC

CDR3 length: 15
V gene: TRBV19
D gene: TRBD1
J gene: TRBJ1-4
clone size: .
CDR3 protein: CASNLQTGWNEKLFF
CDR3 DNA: TGTGCCAGTAATCTACAGACAGGGTGGAATGAAAAACTGTTTTTT

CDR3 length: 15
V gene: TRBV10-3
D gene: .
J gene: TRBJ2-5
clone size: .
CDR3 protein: CATAPRGGREETQYF
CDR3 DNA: TGTGCCACCGCCCCGAGGGGGGGGCGAGAAGAGACCCAGTACTTC

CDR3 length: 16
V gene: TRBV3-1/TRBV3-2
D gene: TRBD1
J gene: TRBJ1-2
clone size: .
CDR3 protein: CASSQVRGQGNYGYTF
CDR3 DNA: TGTGCCAGCAGCCAAGTTCGAGGACAGGGCAACTATGGCTACACCTTC

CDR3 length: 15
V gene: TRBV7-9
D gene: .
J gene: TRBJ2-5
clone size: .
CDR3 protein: CASSLSWDSQETQYF
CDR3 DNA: TGTGCCAGCAGTCTTTCGTGGGACTCCCAAGAGACCCAGTACTTC

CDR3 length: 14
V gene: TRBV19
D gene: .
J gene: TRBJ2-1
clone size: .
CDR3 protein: CASKGPGDNNEQFF
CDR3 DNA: TGTGCCAGTAAGGGTCCCGGGGACAACAATGAGCAGTTCTTC

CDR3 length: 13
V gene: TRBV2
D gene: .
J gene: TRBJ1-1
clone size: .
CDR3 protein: CASRADGNTEAFF
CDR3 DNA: TGTGCCAGCAGGGCGGACGGCAACACTGAAGCTTTCTTT

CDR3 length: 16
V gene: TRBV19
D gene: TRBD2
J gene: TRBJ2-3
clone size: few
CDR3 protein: CASRDNTRGVTDTQYF
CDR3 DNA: TGTGCCAGTAGGGACAACACACGGGGGGTCACAGATACGCAGTATTTT

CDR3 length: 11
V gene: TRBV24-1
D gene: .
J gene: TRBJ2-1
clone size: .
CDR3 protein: CATSDRNEQFF
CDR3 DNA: TGTGCCACCAGTGATCGGAATGAGCAGTTCTTC

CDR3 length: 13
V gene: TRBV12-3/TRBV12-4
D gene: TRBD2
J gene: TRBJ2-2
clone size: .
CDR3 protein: CASRLAYTGELFF
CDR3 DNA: TGTGCCAGCAGACTAGCGTACACCGGGGAGCTGTTTTTT

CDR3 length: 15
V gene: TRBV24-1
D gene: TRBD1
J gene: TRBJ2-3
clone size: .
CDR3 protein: CATSERIQGANTQYF
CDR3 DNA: TGTGCCACCAGTGAACGAATACAGGGGGCAAATACGCAGTATTTT

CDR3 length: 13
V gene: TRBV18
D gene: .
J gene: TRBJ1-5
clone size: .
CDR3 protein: CASSPGANQPQHF
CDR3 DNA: TGTGCCAGCTCACCAGGCGCGAATCAGCCCCAGCATTTT

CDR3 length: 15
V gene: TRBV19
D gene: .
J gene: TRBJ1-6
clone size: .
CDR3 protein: CASSTQGIGSSPLHF
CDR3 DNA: TGTGCCAGTAGTACCCAGGGTATTGGGTCTTCACCCCTCCACTTT

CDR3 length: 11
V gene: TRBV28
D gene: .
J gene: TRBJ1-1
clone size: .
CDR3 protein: CASSLYTEAFF
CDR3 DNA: TGTGCCAGCAGTTTGTACACTGAAGCTTTCTTT

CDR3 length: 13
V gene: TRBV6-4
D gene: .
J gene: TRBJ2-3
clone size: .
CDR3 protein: CASSGDLGDTQYF
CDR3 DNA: TGTGCCAGCAGTGGCGACCTGGGGGATACGCAGTATTTT

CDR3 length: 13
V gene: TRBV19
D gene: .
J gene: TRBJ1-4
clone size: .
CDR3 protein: CASGTGLRKELFF
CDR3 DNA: TGTGCCAGTGGTACGGGCCTCAGGAAAGAACTGTTTTTT

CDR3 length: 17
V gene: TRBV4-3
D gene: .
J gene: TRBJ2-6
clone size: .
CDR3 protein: CASSQVGPTSGANVLTF
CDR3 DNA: TGCGCCAGCAGCCAAGTGGGACCGACCTCTGGGGCCAACGTCCTGACTTTC

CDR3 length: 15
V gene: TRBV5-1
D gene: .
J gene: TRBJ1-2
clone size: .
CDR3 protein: CASSLFTDANYGYTF
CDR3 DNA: TGCGCCAGCAGCTTGTTTACAGATGCTAACTATGGCTACACCTTC

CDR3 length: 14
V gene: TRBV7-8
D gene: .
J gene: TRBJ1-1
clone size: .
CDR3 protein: CASSSTTGFTEAFF
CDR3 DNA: TGTGCCAGCAGCAGCACCACAGGTTTCACTGAAGCTTTCTTT

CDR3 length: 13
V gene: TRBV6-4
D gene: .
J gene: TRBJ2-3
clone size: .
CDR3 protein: CASSVGLGDTQYF
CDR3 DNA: TGTGCCAGCAGTGTCGGACTCGGTGATACGCAGTATTTT

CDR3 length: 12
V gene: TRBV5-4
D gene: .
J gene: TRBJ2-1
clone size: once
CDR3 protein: CASSPNLNEQFF
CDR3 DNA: TGTGCCAGCAGCCCAAACCTGAATGAGCAGTTCTTC

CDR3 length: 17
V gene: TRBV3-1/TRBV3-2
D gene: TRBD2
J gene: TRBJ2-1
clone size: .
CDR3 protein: CASSQGPVSGVYNEQFF
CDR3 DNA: TGTGCCAGCAGCCAAGGCCCGGTTAGCGGGGTATACAATGAGCAGTTCTTC

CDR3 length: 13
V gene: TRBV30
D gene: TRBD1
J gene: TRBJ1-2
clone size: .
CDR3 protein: CACSLGQGLGYTF
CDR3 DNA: TGTGCCTGTAGCCTGGGACAGGGTTTAGGCTACACCTTC

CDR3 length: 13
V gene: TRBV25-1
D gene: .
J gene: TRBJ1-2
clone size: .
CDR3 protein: CASSEVGRDGYTF
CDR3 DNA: TGTGCCAGCAGTGAAGTCGGGAGGGATGGCTACACCTTC

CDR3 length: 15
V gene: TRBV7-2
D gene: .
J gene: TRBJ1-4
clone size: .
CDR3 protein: CASSLRGDIDEKLFF
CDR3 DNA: TGTGCCAGCAGCCTGAGGGGAGATATAGATGAAAAACTGTTTTTT

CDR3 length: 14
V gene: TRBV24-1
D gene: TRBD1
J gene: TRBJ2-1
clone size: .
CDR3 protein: CATSGTGTDNEQFF
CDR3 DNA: TGTGCCACCTCCGGGACGGGGACAGACAATGAGCAGTTCTTC